This TCR beta chain was observed in a study of cytomegalovirus exposure and HLA in healthy donors. The V segment lost 4 bases and the J segment 5 bases; nucleotides outside the gene matches: 9. Germline V gene lookup returns CDR1 SEHNR and CDR2 FQNEAQ (reference sequence). The CDR3 sequence is 16 residues long. General study points: It was 164 TCR beta chains that were listed as cytomegalovirus-associated.

Concerning this clone: Its specificity is unknown.

Amplification used 60 Vbeta primers and 13 Jbeta primers. The assay was immunoSEQ multiplex PCR, and TCRdb's table has in-frame clones only and misses some. The sample holds around 170,000 clones, about four fifths seen once. The source material was PBMCs. The sequence was collected from a woman aged 45 to 65 in good health and CMV-seropositive. The chain employs TRBV7-9 and TRBJ2-2; 8 bases match TRBD2. CDR3 DNA sequence: TGTGCCAGCAGCTCACGGGGGGGGGCAAGTACCGGGGAGCTGTTTTTT. Encoded protein: CASSSRGGASTGELFF.